The rows below give T cell receptor beta chains drawn from one sample of a study. TCRdb reprocessed the 5' RACE reads via MiXCR and lists one record per CDR3 protein. The sample shows about 46,000 distinct CDR3 sequences, 28% of them seen only once. Specimen: naive CD4+ T cells sorted from blood. These receptors all come from a female donor with breast cancer. Each CDR3 is given with its conserved first and last residue. Fields, in order: J gene, D gene, V gene, clone size, CDR3 protein, CDR3 DNA. A D gene is named only where the DNA matches it firmly. A clone size is listed for some rows: how often the clone was seen (once, few, many), or a class if it is expanded.

>TRBJ2-7|NA|TRBV6-2/TRBV6-3|NA
CASSYPTGRGRIYEQYF
TGTGCCAGCAGTTACCCCACGGGGAGGGGGCGCATCTACGAGCAGTACTTC
>TRBJ2-5|NA|TRBV20-1|NA
CSARDSRDVGETQYF
TGCAGTGCTAGAGATAGCAGGGATGTGGGGGAGACCCAGTACTTC
>TRBJ1-2|NA|TRBV30|many
CAWSALRSNYGYTF
TGTGCCTGGAGTGCCCTTCGCTCCAACTATGGCTACACCTTC
>TRBJ2-5|TRBD2|TRBV2|NA
CASSDTRGEMETQYF
TGTGCCAGCAGTGACACGCGGGGGGAGATGGAGACCCAGTACTTC
>TRBJ2-7|NA|TRBV5-1|NA
CASSFESYEQYF
TGCGCCAGCAGCTTTGAATCCTACGAGCAGTACTTC
>TRBJ2-3|NA|TRBV6-1|NA
CASSEALVHTQYF
TGTGCCAGCAGTGAAGCGCTCGTACATACGCAGTATTTT
>TRBJ2-3|NA|TRBV4-3|few
CASSQEADTQYF
TGCGCCAGCAGCCAAGAGGCAGATACGCAGTATTTT
>TRBJ2-3|TRBD2|TRBV20-1|NA
CSADTSETYTDTQYF
TGCAGTGCGGATACTAGCGAAACATACACAGATACGCAGTATTTT
>TRBJ2-1|NA|TRBV20-1|few
CSAIGVEQFF
TGCAGTGCTATTGGGGTTGAGCAGTTCTTC
>TRBJ1-1|NA|TRBV5-4|few
CASSGATSTEAFF
TGTGCCAGCAGCGGGGCTACGTCCACTGAAGCTTTCTTT
>TRBJ1-2|NA|TRBV6-2/TRBV6-3|few
CASSFPQRIAGYGYTF
TGTGCCAGCTCGTTCCCACAGCGGATTGCTGGCTATGGCTACACCTTC
>TRBJ1-2|NA|TRBV7-2|few
CASSASNYGYTF
TGTGCCAGCAGCGCCTCTAACTATGGCTACACCTTC
>TRBJ1-2|NA|TRBV5-1|NA
CASSMGSGYTF
TGCGCCAGCAGCATGGGTAGCGGCTACACCTTC
>TRBJ1-4|TRBD1|TRBV4-2|once
CASSHASSGRGQEKLFF
TGTGCCAGCAGCCACGCCTCTTCGGGCAGGGGGCAGGAAAAACTGTTTTTT
>TRBJ2-2|TRBD2|TRBV24-1|NA
CATSESRTSGTGELFF
TGTGCCACCAGTGAATCTCGGACTAGCGGAACCGGGGAGCTGTTTTTT
>TRBJ2-5|NA|TRBV5-1|once
CASSYDGRNQETQYF
TGCGCCAGCAGCTACGACGGACGCAATCAAGAGACCCAGTACTTC
>TRBJ1-4|TRBD1|TRBV5-4|few
CASSLGTTGAAHGNEKLFF
TGTGCCAGCAGCTTGGGAACGACAGGGGCAGCCCACGGGAATGAAAAACTGTTTTTT
>TRBJ1-2|TRBD1|TRBV12-3/TRBV12-4|few
CASSPGQGLGYTF
TGTGCCAGCAGTCCGGGACAGGGGCTCGGCTACACCTTC
>TRBJ2-1|NA|TRBV29-1|NA
CSVGGTPLNNEQFF
TGCAGCGTTGGGGGGACACCTTTGAACAATGAGCAGTTCTTC
>TRBJ2-1|TRBD2|TRBV7-8|NA
CASSSGELASSYNEQFF
TGTGCCAGCAGCTCTGGGGAACTAGCGAGCTCCTACAATGAGCAGTTCTTC
>TRBJ1-1|TRBD1|TRBV5-1|NA
CASSFTTGNEAFF
TGCGCCAGCAGCTTTACGACAGGGAACGAAGCTTTCTTT
>TRBJ2-2|TRBD1|TRBV5-1|NA
CASSVTGVVGGELFF
TGCGCCAGCAGCGTGACAGGGGTCGTAGGCGGGGAGCTGTTTTTT
>TRBJ2-1|NA|TRBV6-5|few
CASTATGNNEQFF
TGTGCCAGCACCGCGACAGGAAACAATGAGCAGTTCTTC
>TRBJ2-7|TRBD1|TRBV11-2|NA
CASSSRDRPRYF
TGTGCCAGCAGCTCCCGGGACAGGCCAAGGTACTTC
>TRBJ2-5|NA|TRBV6-2/TRBV6-3|NA
CASSYYPGSKETQYF
TGTGCCAGCAGTTACTACCCGGGCAGTAAAGAGACCCAGTACTTC
>TRBJ2-7|NA|TRBV25-1|NA
CASSDFAGYEQYF
TGTGCCAGCAGTGATTTCGCAGGCTACGAGCAGTACTTC
>TRBJ1-4|NA|TRBV4-3|many
CASSQDLGATNEKLFF
TGCGCCAGCAGCCAAGATTTAGGGGCAACTAATGAAAAACTGTTTTTT
>TRBJ2-6|TRBD1|TRBV27|few
CASTPDRAGANVLTF
TGTGCCAGCACGCCGGACAGGGCTGGGGCCAACGTCCTGACTTTC
>TRBJ2-7|NA|TRBV6-1|NA
CASSESYEQYF
TGTGCCAGCAGTGAGTCCTACGAGCAGTACTTC
>TRBJ2-5|NA|TRBV5-1|many
CASNQGSQETQYF
TGCGCCAGCAACCAGGGTAGTCAAGAGACCCAGTACTTC
>TRBJ1-3|NA|TRBV12-3/TRBV12-4|NA
CASSSYTGNTIYF
TGTGCCAGCAGTTCTTATACTGGAAACACCATATATTTT
>TRBJ1-6|TRBD1|TRBV4-2|few
CASGDRAGSPLHF
TGTGCCAGCGGGGACAGGGCGGGTTCACCCCTCCACTTT
>TRBJ2-3|TRBD2|TRBV7-3|NA
CASRPPGTKLDTQYF
TGTGCCAGCAGACCTCCCGGGACTAAATTAGATACGCAGTATTTT
>TRBJ1-3|NA|TRBV7-3|NA
CASSLEGSGNTIYF
TGTGCCAGCAGCTTAGAGGGTTCTGGAAACACCATATATTTT
>TRBJ2-2|NA|TRBV7-2|few
CASSPRANGELFF
TGTGCCAGCAGCCCCCGGGCGAACGGGGAGCTGTTTTTT
>TRBJ2-1|NA|TRBV7-9|NA
CASSGPRSVGQFF
TGTGCCAGCAGTGGCCCTAGGTCGGTAGGGCAGTTCTTC
>TRBJ2-6|NA|TRBV7-2|few
CASSDWGANVLTF
TGTGCCAGCAGCGATTGGGGGGCCAACGTCCTGACTTTC
>TRBJ1-1|TRBD1|TRBV4-2|NA
CASSQGQGARTEAFF
TGTGCCAGCAGCCAAGGACAGGGGGCTCGCACTGAAGCTTTCTTT
>TRBJ1-1|NA|TRBV18|few
CASSVDRRVWAFF
TGTGCCAGCTCCGTAGACCGCAGGGTATGGGCTTTCTTT
>TRBJ2-2|NA|TRBV6-5|NA
CASSHPGTPNTGELFF
TGTGCCAGCAGTCACCCCGGGACACCGAACACCGGGGAGCTGTTTTTT
>TRBJ1-5|NA|TRBV9|NA
CASSAEGRKNQPQHF
TGTGCCAGCAGCGCCGAGGGACGGAAAAATCAGCCCCAGCATTTT
>TRBJ2-7|NA|TRBV20-1|NA
CSASKRLAYEQYF
TGCAGTGCTAGTAAGCGGCTAGCCTACGAGCAGTACTTC
>TRBJ2-1|NA|TRBV20-1|many
CSARDLANNEQFF
TGCAGTGCTAGAGATCTGGCTAACAATGAGCAGTTCTTC
>TRBJ1-1|NA|TRBV18|NA
CASSPTGAATEAFF
TGTGCCAGCTCACCAACGGGGGCAGCAACTGAAGCTTTCTTT
>TRBJ2-7|NA|TRBV5-1|few
CASNPGQFGNHEQYF
TGCGCCAGCAACCCCGGACAGTTTGGAAATCACGAGCAGTACTTC
>TRBJ1-1|NA|TRBV5-1|few
CASSFGTSNTEAFF
TGCGCCAGCAGCTTTGGGACGTCGAACACTGAAGCTTTCTTT
>TRBJ2-7|NA|TRBV7-3|NA
CASSLSGGNDEQYF
TGTGCCAGCAGCTTAAGCGGGGGCAACGACGAGCAGTACTTC
>TRBJ1-6|NA|TRBV7-9|few
CATRDGNNSPLHF
TGTGCCACCCGGGACGGAAATAATTCACCCCTCCACTTT
>TRBJ2-1|TRBD1|TRBV12-3/TRBV12-4|NA
CASRTGTGVYNEQFF
TGTGCCAGCAGAACGGGGACAGGGGTGTACAATGAGCAGTTCTTC